The 27 T cell receptor beta chains given below trace back to one sample, sequenced in a study of PD-L1 blockade in urothelial cancer. The method was immunoSEQ multiplex PCR; TCRdb's version includes in-frame clones alone and lacks a portion of them. The table has roughly 20,000 clones, roughly 90% seen once. This specimen was PBMCs, taken around atezolizumab (anti-PD-L1) treatment. The receptors come from a woman aged 55 to 70 with urothelial cancer.

The chain uses TRBV27 and TRBJ2-1, with D tentatively TRBD1 (5 bases). The CDR3 runs 12 residues. Trimming cost V 2 bases and J 8 bases, with 7 bases left between them. The germline CDR1 and CDR2 sequences are MNHEY and SMNVEV (reference sequence). In nucleotides, the CDR3 is TGTGCCAGCAGTTTAAGGGGCGATGAGCAGTTCTTC. This sequence encodes CASSLRGDEQFF.

As regards this clone: Other DNA sequences of this sample code for an identical CDR3. The chain uses TRBV5-1 and TRBJ2-2, with TRBD2 matching 8 bases. Germline CDR1 SGHRS, CDR2 YFSETQ. The CDR3 runs 15 residues. The V and J ends lost 1 base and 4 bases, in that order; junction bases with no gene match: 3. The CDR3 coding sequence is TGCGCCAGCAGCTTGACGGGGGGGGCCACCGGGGAGCTGTTTTTT. It specifies CASSLTGGATGELFF.

V usage is TRBV2 and J usage is TRBJ2-1, with a weak D call TRBD2 (6 bases). The CDR3 length is 16 residues. V lost 4 bases and J lost 4, with 17 bases in between. CDR1 SNHLY and CDR2 FYNNEI come from the germline V gene. The CDR3 sequence: CASSGRSGWRYNEQFF. The CDR3 DNA follows: TGTGCCAGCAGTGGGAGGAGCGGGTGGCGTTACAATGAGCAGTTCTTC.

V and J are TRBV10-3 and TRBJ1-1; D possibly corresponds to TRBD1 (6 bases). V lost 6 bases and J 5 bases, leaving 16 bases between the germline ends. The CDR3 is 14 amino acids. Germline CDR1 and CDR2: ENHRY and SYGVKD. Here the CDR3 reads CAISLHTRGTEAFF. CDR3 bases: TGTGCCATCAGCCTCCATACGAGGGGGACTGAAGCTTTCTTT.

The CDR3 sequence: CASRFDRGLETQYF. CDR3 coding DNA: TGCGCCAGCAGGTTCGACAGGGGTTTGGAGACCCAGTACTTC. The genes are TRBV5-1 and TRBJ2-5, with TRBD1 identical over 8 bases. The CDR3 totals 14 residues. Trimming at V came to 5 bases and at J to 5 bases, leaving 8 bases not matched to a gene. Germline-derived CDR1 and CDR2 are SGHRS and YFSETQ. Full variable domain (remainder filled in from reference TRBV5-1 and TRBJ2-5): KAGVTQTPRYLIKTRGQQVTLSCSPISGHRSVSWYQQTPGQGLQFLFEYFSETQRNKGNFPGRFSGRQFSNSRSEMNVSTLELGDSALYLCASRFDRGLETQYFGPGTRLLVL.

This clone showed up just once. This chain connects TRBV4-1 to TRBJ1-4; TRBD1 is a possible D gene (5 bases). V lost 0 bases and J lost 3, with 17 bases in between. CDR1 and CDR2 (germline): MGHRA, YSYEKL. The CDR3 is made up of 18 amino acids. The CDR3 reads CASSQDLSGAGSNEKLFF. The CDR3 coding sequence is TGCGCCAGCAGCCAAGATCTGTCTGGGGCAGGCTCTAATGAAAAACTGTTTTTT.

This sequence joins TRBV7-9 and TRBJ2-1, with 7 bases that match TRBD2. Germline CDR1 SEHNR, CDR2 FQNEAQ (reference sequence). V trimming: 0 bases; J trimming: 3 bases; junction bases outside the gene matches: 11. This CDR3 region has 18 residues. The CDR3 sequence is CASSLALTREMFYNEQFF. Written as DNA, the CDR3 is TGTGCCAGCAGCTTAGCCCTAACGCGGGAGATGTTCTACAATGAGCAGTTCTTC.

This clone showed up just once. The chain couples TRBV27 to TRBJ1-3; D uncertain. The V end was cut by 1 base, the J end by 4 bases, with 5 bases between. This CDR3 is 13 amino acids long. Germline V gene data show CDR1 as MNHEY and CDR2 as SMNVEV (reference sequence). The CDR3 DNA follows: TGTGCCAGCAGTTTATGGCAAGGAAACACCATATATTTT. Protein sequence: CASSLWQGNTIYF.

This clone came up once. The V gene is TRBV30, the J gene TRBJ1-3; a weak D match, TRBD1 (5 bases). Trimming took off 1 base at V and 0 bases at J, with 13 bases between the two ends. CDR1 and CDR2 (germline): GTSNPN, SVGIG (reference sequence). This CDR3 spans 16 amino acids. The CDR3 protein is CAWSEDWGISGNTIYF. The CDR3 DNA reads as TGTGCCTGGAGTGAAGACTGGGGCATCTCTGGAAACACCATATATTTT. The complete variable domain, with remaining parts taken from reference TRBV30 and TRBJ1-3, reads SQTIHQWPATLVQPVGSPLSLECTVEGTSNPNLYWYRQAAGRGLQLLFYSVGIGQISSEVPQNLSASRPQDRQFILSSKKLLLSDSGFYLCAWSEDWGISGNTIYFGEGSWLTVV.

The chain carries TRBV7-3 and TRBJ2-3; perhaps TRBD2 as D (6 bases). Trimming shortened V by 5 bases and J by 2 bases, and 14 bases separated the two germline ends. CDR3 length: 15 amino acids. CDR1 and CDR2 (germline): SGHTA, FQGTGA. CDR3 in amino acids: CASSAISGHTDTQYF. The CDR3 nucleotides are TGTGCCAGCAGCGCTATTAGCGGACACACAGATACGCAGTATTTT.

In its sample, this clone was seen a few times. The rearrangement links TRBV9 to TRBJ1-1; D call uncertain. The CDR3 runs 14 residues. The germline V and J ends were trimmed by 2 bases and 5 bases, with 13 bases remaining between them. In germline, CDR1 is SGDLS, CDR2 YYNGEE. The CDR3 sequence: CASSVSWGDTEAFF. CDR3 DNA: TGTGCCAGCAGCGTTAGCTGGGGAGATACTGAAGCTTTCTTT. Full variable domain (outside the CDR3, taken from reference TRBV9 and TRBJ1-1): DSGVTQTPKHLITATGQRVTLRCSPRSGDLSVYWYQQSLDQGLQFLIQYYNGEERAKGNILERFSAQQFPDLHSELNLSSLELGDSALYFCASSVSWGDTEAFFGQGTRLTVV.

J is TRBJ2-7 and V is TRBV7-9, with D tentatively TRBD1 (5 bases). Looked up from germline, CDR1 is SEHNR and CDR2 is FQNEAQ (reference sequence). V lost 3 bases, J lost 0 bases, and 9 bases lay in between. The CDR3 runs 14 residues. The CDR3 DNA is TGTGCCAGCAGCTTGGACACGAGCTCCTACGAGCAGTACTTC. Translated, it gives CASSLDTSSYEQYF. Filled out from reference TRBV7-9 and TRBJ2-7, the complete variable domain reads DTGVSQNPRHKITKRGQNVTFRCDPISEHNRLYWYRQTLGQGPEFLTYFQNEAQLEKSRLLSDRFSAERPKGSFSTLEIQRTEQGDSAMYLCASSLDTSSYEQYFGPGTRLTVT.

The rearrangement uses TRBV7-9 and TRBJ2-1, with 13 bases that match TRBD2. The CDR3 loop spans 15 amino acids. Germline V CDR1 and CDR2: SEHNR, FQNEAQ (reference sequence). Losses at the gene ends were 4 bases for V and 10 bases for J; bases not matched to a gene: 7. DNA of the CDR3: TGTGCCAGCAGCTCCGGACTAGCGGGAGCTCGGGAGCAGTTCTTC. Translated: CASSSGLAGAREQFF.

The chain is built from TRBV15 and TRBJ2-1, with a weak D call TRBD2 (5 bases). Germline V lookup: CDR1 LNHNV, CDR2 YYDKDF (reference sequence). Trimming stripped 8 bases from V and 4 bases from J, with 15 bases between. The CDR3 sequence is 14 residues long. CDR3 sequence: CATSKASLYNEQFF. The DNA of the CDR3 is TGTGCCACCTCTAAGGCTAGCCTATACAATGAGCAGTTCTTC.

The CDR3 DNA reads TGTGCCAGCAGCTTCAGGGGATCGAACACCGGGGAGCTGTTTTTT. Its protein is CASSFRGSNTGELFF. The chain recombines TRBV11-1 with TRBJ2-2, with D maybe TRBD1 (6 bases). Germline CDR1 and CDR2: SGHAT and FQDESV (reference sequence). The V and J ends lost 3 bases and 0 bases respectively, with 8 bases between them. This CDR3 has 15 residues. Filled out from reference TRBV11-1 and TRBJ2-2, the complete variable domain reads EAEVAQSPRYKITEKSQAVAFWCDPISGHATLYWYRQILGQGPELLVQFQDESVVDDSQLPKDRFSAERLKGVDSTLKIQPAELGDSAMYLCASSFRGSNTGELFFGEGSRLTVL.

The chain uses TRBV5-4 and TRBJ2-1; 7 bases agree with TRBD2. V gave up 3 bases and J gave up 0 bases; unmatched junction bases: 9. Germline values: CDR1 SGHNT, CDR2 YYREEE (reference sequence). The CDR3 has 17 amino acids. CDR3 nucleotides: TGTGCCAGCAGCTGGGGAGGGCGGCCAAGCTCCTACAATGAGCAGTTCTTC. This codes for CASSWGGRPSSYNEQFF. Supplemented by reference TRBV5-4 and TRBJ2-1, the full variable domain reads ETGVTQSPTHLIKTRGQQVTLRCSSQSGHNTVSWYQQALGQGPQFIFQYYREEENGRGNFPPRFSGLQFPNYSSELNVNALELDDSALYLCASSWGGRPSSYNEQFFGPGTRLTVL.

CDR3 DNA sequence: TGCGCCAGCAGGGCCGGGGGGGGAGGACGGACCGGGGAGCTGTTTTTT. Amino acids: CASRAGGGGRTGELFF. V usage is TRBV4-1 and J usage is TRBJ2-2; the match to TRBD2 covers 8 bases. The CDR3 extends over 16 amino acids. V lost 6 bases and J lost 5; bases outside the gene matches: 11. Germline-derived CDR1 and CDR2 are MGHRA and YSYEKL.

This chain links TRBV19 with TRBJ2-7; TRBD2 agrees at 9 bases. The trim removed 7 bases at V and 2 bases at J, leaving 6 bases unmatched. Germline V gene lookup returns CDR1 LNHDA and CDR2 SQIVND (reference sequence). This CDR3 has 14 amino acids. CDR3 DNA: TGTGCCAGTAAACCGGCGGGGGGGCCCTACGAGCAGTACTTC. This codes for CASKPAGGPYEQYF. The variable domain in full, completed from reference TRBV19 and TRBJ2-7, reads DGGITQSPKYLFRKEGQNVTLSCEQNLNHDAMYWYRQDPGQGLRLIYYSQIVNDFQKGDIAEGYSVSREKKESFPLTVTSAQKNPTAFYLCASKPAGGPYEQYFGPGTRLTVT.

Turning to this clone: The conserved final phenylalanine or tryptophan is absent from the CDR3, which likely points to a read error. No DNA is shown, since the ends of the CDR3 on it are uncertain; the CDR3 is the one TCRdb lists. The V and J genes are TRBV1 and TRBJ2-3; TRBD2, as called in the table, went unchecked against the DNA. TRBV1 is listed as a pseudogene. The CDR3 sequence runs 9 residues, both termini included. This CDR3 reads CTSSQDVGA.

V and J are TRBV6-1 and TRBJ2-3; TRBD2 is a possible D gene (5 bases). The V gene's germline CDR1 is MNHNS and CDR2 SASEGT. V gave up 4 bases and J gave up 3 bases, with 11 bases separating them. This CDR3 comprises 14 residues. The DNA for the CDR3 is TGTGCCAGCAGTGGAGCGGCATCGACAGATACGCAGTATTTT. Protein product: CASSGAASTDTQYF.

This clone has a single count. This rearrangement joins TRBV11-1 to TRBJ2-3, with 7 nucleotides matching TRBD2. Germline V gives CDR1 SGHAT, CDR2 FQDESV (reference sequence). This CDR3 contains 16 residues. V was pared by 8 bases and J by 4 bases, with 15 bases of the junction left unmatched. CDR3 sequence (DNA): TGTGCCAGCGGCAAACCCGGCGGCGGGAGCGCAGATACGCAGTATTTT. Translating gives CASGKPGGGSADTQYF.

This clone appeared a few times. The chain combines TRBV12-5 with TRBJ2-3; TRBD2 might be the D (6 bases). The germline V gene encodes CDR1 LGHNT and CDR2 FRNRAP. The V and J ends lost 7 bases and 2 bases respectively, with 13 bases between them. The CDR3 extends over 14 amino acids. The CDR3 sequence is CASAWREFTDTQYF. CDR3 sequence (DNA): TGTGCTAGTGCCTGGCGGGAATTCACAGATACGCAGTATTTT.

The chain employs TRBV5-4 and TRBJ1-3, with D unclear. Germline CDR1 is SGHNT and CDR2 is YYREEE (reference sequence). V lost 0 bases, J lost 0 bases, and 7 bases lay in between. CDR3 length: 15 residues. The CDR3 region is CASSLDSNSGNTIYF. DNA of the CDR3: TGTGCCAGCAGCTTGGACAGTAACTCTGGAAACACCATATATTTT.

The chain uses TRBV19 and TRBJ1-2; TRBD1 matches 7 bases. This CDR3 comprises 13 residues. Per the germline V gene, CDR1 is LNHDA and CDR2 is SQIVND (reference sequence). The V and J ends lost 5 bases and 4 bases, in that order; junction bases with no gene match: 4. CDR3 in DNA: TGTGCCAGTAGTCCCCGGACAGGCTATGGCTACACCTTC. Its protein product is CASSPRTGYGYTF. Combining the CDR3 with reference TRBV19 and TRBJ1-2 gives the whole variable domain DGGITQSPKYLFRKEGQNVTLSCEQNLNHDAMYWYRQDPGQGLRLIYYSQIVNDFQKGDIAEGYSVSREKKESFPLTVTSAQKNPTAFYLCASSPRTGYGYTFGSGTRLTVV.

This chain uses TRBV28 with TRBJ1-1; possible D gene TRBD1, 6 bases. Germline CDR1 MDHEN, CDR2 SYDVKM. Trimming stripped 5 bases from V and 5 bases from J, with 21 bases between. The CDR3 extends over 16 amino acids. In DNA, the CDR3 is TGTGCCAGCAGTGTCCCGGGGGGGGCGCGTTGGACTGAAGCTTTCTTT. It codes for CASSVPGGARWTEAFF.

The sample holds one count of this clone. The rearrangement joins TRBV2 to TRBJ2-1, with a weak D call TRBD2 (5 bases). From germline, CDR1 is SNHLY and CDR2 FYNNEI. The V end lost 5 bases, the J end lost 7 bases, and 18 bases lay between the germline ends. The CDR3 has 15 amino acids. DNA for the CDR3: TGTGCCAGCAGTAGAGACTACTCCTTAGGAAATGAGCAGTTCTTC. Encoded protein: CASSRDYSLGNEQFF.

This clone has only a few counts. The genes are TRBV5-1 and TRBJ1-2; D gene uncertain. CDR3 length: 12 residues. CDR1 is SGHRS and CDR2 is YFSETQ in the germline V gene. V gave up 8 bases and J gave up 4 bases, with 12 bases separating them. The CDR3 DNA sequence: TGCGCCAGTCACGGGGTGGGCTATGGCTACACCTTC. Its translation: CASHGVGYGYTF.